One sample yielded the 7 T cell receptor beta chains listed below, sequenced in a study of OX40 agonist ivuxolimab in advanced cancers. Measured with immunoSEQ multiplex PCR; TCRdb has only the in-frame clones, and not every one. The repertoire consists of around 81,000 clones, with approximately 79% occurring once and the leading ten covering approximately 7%. Specimen: CD4+ or CD8+ T cells sorted from blood, collected in a trial of the OX40 agonist ivuxolimab. These receptors were collected from an adult with an advanced solid tumor such as melanoma, head and neck, liver or kidney cancer.

This chain connects TRBV5-5 to TRBJ1-5; TRBD1 is a possible D gene (6 bases). The CDR3 contains 17 residues. Trimming removed 1 base at V and 0 bases at J, with 14 bases between. CDR1 is SGHKS, CDR2 YYEKEE, per germline (reference sequence). The CDR3 is CASSLSGAPISNQPQHF. In DNA form, the CDR3 reads TGTGCCAGCAGCTTGTCAGGGGCCCCTATTAGCAATCAGCCCCAGCATTTT.

The table lists this clone with a few counts. The chain links TRBV5-1 to TRBJ1-2; maybe TRBD1 (5 bases). The V end lost 4 bases, the J end lost 10 bases, and 11 bases lay between the germline ends. Germline-derived CDR1 and CDR2 are SGHRS and YFSETQ. This CDR3 is 11 amino acids long. For the CDR3, the DNA is TGCGCCAGCAGCACCGACAGTCACTACACCTTC. Amino acid sequence: CASSTDSHYTF.

The rearrangement joins TRBV5-1 to TRBJ1-3; 8 bases map to TRBD1. V shed 0 bases, J shed 0 bases, and the junction held 11 bases outside the gene matches. In germline, CDR1 is SGHRS, CDR2 YFSETQ. The CDR3 consists of 19 residues. CDR3 bases: TGCGCCAGCAGCTTGGGGACAGGGAGGTCTCGAGGCTCTGGAAACACCATATATTTT. This codes for CASSLGTGRSRGSGNTIYF.

This clone was found once. The chain uses TRBV28 and TRBJ2-3; the match to TRBD2 covers 10 bases. From germline, CDR1 is MDHEN and CDR2 SYDVKM. V gave up 6 bases and J gave up 5 bases; unmatched junction bases: 5. The CDR3 is 14 residues long. CDR3 coding DNA: TGTGCCAGCAGCACTGGGACTAGCGAAGATACGCAGTATTTT. This codes for CASSTGTSEDTQYF.

The V gene is TRBV9, the J gene TRBJ2-6; possible D gene TRBD2, 7 bases. This CDR3 comprises 18 residues. Germline V CDR1 and CDR2: SGDLS, YYNGEE. V shed 3 bases and J shed 4 bases, with 20 bases lying between them. In DNA, the CDR3 is TGTGCCAGCAGCGCCCTCCAGGGAGGGGGGAAAGGGGCCAACGTCCTGACTTTC. Protein: CASSALQGGGKGANVLTF.

CDR3 in amino acids: CASSDPSRSTDTQYF. CDR3 DNA: TGTGCCAGCAGTGACCCCAGTAGGAGCACAGATACGCAGTATTTT. This rearrangement joins TRBV25-1 to TRBJ2-3; D call uncertain. This CDR3 has 15 amino acids. From germline, CDR1 is MGHDK and CDR2 SYGVNS. The V and J ends lost 3 bases and 0 bases respectively, with 10 bases between them.

There are a few counts of this clone. The chain couples TRBV6-1 to TRBJ1-2, with TRBD1 matching over 11 bases. J was trimmed by 4 bases and V by 6 bases; bases with no gene match: 4. The CDR3 covers 14 residues. Germline CDR1 and CDR2: MNHNS and SASEGT. In DNA, the CDR3 is TGTGCCAGCAGGGGACAGGGGGAGGTCTATGGCTACACCTTC. Translating gives CASRGQGEVYGYTF.